Included here is one T cell receptor beta chain sequence, with context. Its matching antigen is unknown. TCRdb's table, derived via immunoSEQ multiplex PCR, lists solely in-frame clones and lacks some. The top ten clones hold 9.5% to 13% of a sample with 75,000 to 95,000 clones, 88% of them seen once. The sample comes from a study of T cell responses to AZD1222 COVID-19 vaccine. Overall study findings and caveats: Nearly half of the spike-specific TCRs reportedly recognize variant regions that carry no mutations. White British people made up most donors, females outnumbered males, and clonal diversity was possibly underestimated. Just five to seven AZD1222 recipients tested seropositive at baseline.

The CDR3 has 13 residues. Between the trimmed V and J ends, which lost 6 bases and 8 bases, there was a span of 13 bases. Looked up from germline, CDR1 is LNHDA and CDR2 is SQIVND (reference sequence). The chain is built from TRBV19 and TRBJ2-2, with D unclear. The material sequenced was peripheral blood, taken on day 0 of AZD1222 vaccination. This TCR derives from an adult in good health. CDR3 coding DNA: TGTGCCAGTAGCTACAACTCGAAGGGGGAGCTGTTTTTT. Translated, it gives CASSYNSKGELFF.